The source of this TCR beta chain is a study of T cell repertoires in cytomegalovirus infection. Looking at the study overall: Selection of CMV epitopes for the study included recently identified HLA-C-restricted and well-studied HLA-B-restricted ones. TCR beta signatures that were public indicated CMV infection and matching HLA type.

Points from the study as a whole: Clonotypes of TCR beta that were HLA-C-restricted and CMV-specific dominated the ex vivo response. Carriers of CMV plus the relevant HLA were identified by cumulative public TCR beta family frequency.

TCRdb re-called the reads through MiXCR, storing one row per CDR3 protein. Of 70,000 or so distinct CDR3 sequences in the sample, around 28% were seen once. CDR1 KGHDR and CDR2 SFDVKD come from the germline V gene. The CDR3 sequence is 19 residues long. Points on this clonotype: Its antigen is unknown. One end of the junction does not line up with germline, which may come from a read error.

The J gene is TRBJ2-1, the V gene TRBV24-1, with 7 nucleotides matching TRBD1. Here the sequenced sample was CD8+ T cells from cultured PBMCs, taken from culture after CMV antigen stimulation. This receptor was taken from a human donor in good health (CMV status not recorded). Some clones in this sample may be carry-over from other donors' samples. The CDR3 region has the DNA TGTGCCACCAGTGATTTGAAGGTTGGGAACAGGGGCGCCTACATTGAGCAGTTCTTC. Its translation is CATSDLKVGNRGAYIEQFF.